The 18 T cell receptor beta chains given below trace back to one sample, sequenced in a study of shared clonotypes between healthy human individuals. Libraries were prepared by immunoSEQ multiplex PCR; TCRdb keeps only in-frame clonotypes and omits some of them. The table records 2 million to 2.5 million clones, about nine tenths of them present only once. Sequencing was done on a sample of naive CD4+ T cells from PBMCs. Subset indicated: CD45RA+ positively selected. All receptors derive from a man aged 18 to 30 in good health. Some clones in this sample may be carry-over from other donors' samples.

This chain links TRBV9 with TRBJ2-7, with 8 bases fitting TRBD1. Germline-derived CDR1 and CDR2 are SGDLS and YYNGEE. J lost 3 bases, V lost 6 bases, and 8 bases had no gene match. The CDR3 is made up of 14 amino acids. The chain's CDR3 is CASTAGTGHYEQYF. CDR3 DNA: TGTGCCAGCACCGCCGGGACAGGCCACTACGAGCAGTACTTC.

The V call is TRBV11-3, the J call TRBJ1-1; D gene unclear. Trimming removed 2 bases at V and 11 bases at J, with 12 bases between. This CDR3 is built from 12 residues. CDR1 and CDR2 (germline): SGHNT, YENEEA. CDR3 sequence (DNA): TGTGCCAGCAGCTTAAATCGGGGTACGGCTTTCTTT. This translates into CASSLNRGTAFF.

V is TRBV7-2 and J is TRBJ2-1; 8 nucleotides line up with TRBD2. V lost 5 bases, J lost 0 bases, and 6 bases stayed unmatched. Germline loops: CDR1 SGHTA, CDR2 FQGNSA. The CDR3 sequence is 16 residues long. Here the CDR3 DNA reads TGTGCCAGCAGCCGGGGGGGCGGGAGCTCCTACAATGAGCAGTTCTTC. Translated, it gives CASSRGGGSSYNEQFF.

V usage is TRBV11-3 and J usage is TRBJ2-1, with TRBD1 matching over 7 bases. The germline gives CDR1 SGHNT, CDR2 YENEEA. V dropped 5 bases and J dropped 9; count of bases not matched to a gene: 10. The CDR3 runs 14 residues. In nucleotides, the CDR3 is TGTGCCAGCAGCCCGGAAAGAGGGGGCGGTGAGCAGTTCTTC. Its protein is CASSPERGGGEQFF.

The CDR3 DNA sequence: TGTGCCATCAAGGTGGGGCGGGAGGGCCAGGACGATGAGCAGTTCTTC. Amino acids: CAIKVGREGQDDEQFF. The rearrangement uses TRBV10-3 and TRBJ2-1; 9 bases line up with TRBD2. The CDR3 is 16 amino acids. CDR1 and CDR2 (germline): ENHRY, SYGVKD. Trimming took 7 bases from V and 8 from J; bases not matched to a gene: 15.

The chain employs TRBV28 and TRBJ2-7; weak D call: TRBD2 (6 bases). This CDR3 spans 14 amino acids. CDR1 is MDHEN, CDR2 SYDVKM, per germline. Trimming took off 8 bases at V and 0 bases at J, with 14 bases between the two ends. CDR3 in DNA: TGTGCCAGCGGCGGGATGGGGTACTCCTACGAGCAGTACTTC. As protein: CASGGMGYSYEQYF.

This sequence joins TRBV7-8 and TRBJ2-7, with TRBD2 identical over 7 bases. The CDR3 totals 15 residues. The V gene's germline CDR1 is SGHVS and CDR2 FQNEAQ. V lost 5 bases and J lost 2; bases outside the gene matches: 9. The CDR3 DNA is TGTGCCAGCAGCCCGGGGGGTCCCCTCGCCTACGAGCAGTACTTC. It specifies CASSPGGPLAYEQYF.

The rearrangement links TRBV9 to TRBJ1-3, with 7 bases lining up with TRBD1. Germline assignment: CDR1 SGDLS and CDR2 YYNGEE. J was trimmed by 3 bases and V by 0 bases; bases with no gene match: 3. The CDR3 contains 15 residues. In nucleotides, the CDR3 is TGTGCCAGCAGCGTAGGGGGGACAGATGGAAACACCATATATTTT. Protein: CASSVGGTDGNTIYF.

The rearrangement uses TRBV6-5 and TRBJ1-2; a possible D gene is TRBD1 (5 bases). The CDR3 spans 14 residues. Trimming removed 5 bases at V and 2 bases at J, with 12 bases between. Germline CDR1 MNHEY, CDR2 SVGAGI. CDR3 protein: CASSHPDSNYGYTF. Here the CDR3 DNA reads TGTGCCAGCAGTCACCCTGACAGCAACTATGGCTACACCTTC.

V and J are TRBV29-1 and TRBJ2-5, with D perhaps TRBD2 (5 bases). Germline V gene lookup returns CDR1 SQVTM and CDR2 ANQGSEA. With 7 bases removed from V and 5 bases from J, the gap between germline ends came to 11 bases. There are 11 residues in the CDR3. CDR3 residues: CSGHRGETQYF. The CDR3 nucleotides are TGCAGCGGTCATAGAGGGGAGACCCAGTACTTC.

CDR3 DNA sequence: TGTGCCAGCAGTTTCGGACACCCGAGCACAGATACGCAGTATTTT. Translating gives CASSFGHPSTDTQYF. The chain combines TRBV28 with TRBJ2-3; D might be TRBD1 (5 bases). Germline CDR1 reads MDHEN; CDR2 reads SYDVKM. The CDR3 has 15 amino acids. Trimming cost V 3 bases and J 0 bases, with 10 bases left between them. The full variable domain, completed using reference TRBV28 and TRBJ2-3, is DVKVTQSSRYLVKRTGEKVFLECVQDMDHENMFWYRQDPGLGLRLIYFSYDVKMKEKGDIPEGYSVSREKKERFSLILESASTNQTSMYLCASSFGHPSTDTQYFGPGTRLTVL.

Of note for this clone: The same CDR3 can be traced to other DNA sequences in this sample. V gene TRBV5-1 combines with J gene TRBJ1-1; 8 nucleotides match TRBD1. V dropped 2 bases and J dropped 0; count of bases not matched to a gene: 3. This CDR3 region has 15 residues. CDR1 and CDR2 from the germline V gene are SGHRS and YFSETQ. The CDR3 DNA is TGCGCCAGCAGCTTAGCAGGGGGCATGAACACTGAAGCTTTCTTT. Protein: CASSLAGGMNTEAFF.

This clone occurred a few times. J is TRBJ2-7 and V is TRBV18; TRBD2 might be the D (5 bases). The length of the CDR3 is 15 residues. Looked up from germline, CDR1 is KGHSH and CDR2 is LQKENI. Trimming took off 3 bases at V and 6 bases at J, with 18 bases between the two ends. The CDR3 region has the DNA TGTGCCAGCTCACCGGGCGTCGGTGGGAGCGGCGAGCAGTACTTC. Encoded protein: CASSPGVGGSGEQYF.

The chain recombines TRBV9 with TRBJ2-5; D is undetermined. The germline V and J ends were trimmed by 0 bases and 6 bases, with 12 bases remaining between them. CDR1 SGDLS and CDR2 YYNGEE come from the germline V gene. This CDR3 comprises 14 residues. The CDR3 loop is CASSVGVGRQTQYF. The CDR3 DNA follows: TGTGCCAGCAGCGTAGGGGTAGGCAGACAGACCCAGTACTTC. Filled out from reference TRBV9 and TRBJ2-5, the complete variable domain reads DSGVTQTPKHLITATGQRVTLRCSPRSGDLSVYWYQQSLDQGLQFLIQYYNGEERAKGNILERFSAQQFPDLHSELNLSSLELGDSALYFCASSVGVGRQTQYFGPGTRLLVL.

The rearrangement uses TRBV6-1 and TRBJ2-7, with 10 nucleotides matching TRBD1. Per the germline V gene, CDR1 is MNHNS and CDR2 is SASEGT. Germline trimming cut 6 bases from V and 3 bases from J; bases unmatched to any gene: 8. This CDR3 region has 15 residues. CDR3 sequence: CASRRRTGGDYEQYF. As DNA, the CDR3 is TGTGCCAGCAGACGCCGGACAGGGGGTGACTACGAGCAGTACTTC.

The V gene is TRBV29-1, the J gene TRBJ2-6; 8 nucleotides align to TRBD1. Trimming took 7 bases from V and 1 from J; bases not matched to a gene: 6. The germline V gene encodes CDR1 SQVTM and CDR2 ANQGSEA. This CDR3 has 15 amino acids. The chain's CDR3 is CSAGQGASGANVLTF. CDR3 nucleotides: TGCAGCGCCGGACAGGGTGCGTCTGGGGCCAACGTCCTGACTTTC.

The V call is TRBV2, the J call TRBJ2-7, with unresolved D. The CDR3 consists of 16 residues. CDR1 is SNHLY and CDR2 is FYNNEI in the germline V gene. V lost 3 bases to trimming and J lost 1 base, with 16 bases between them. CDR3 amino acids: CASSDSRGESSYEQYF. CDR3 sequence (DNA): TGTGCCAGCAGTGATAGTCGTGGAGAAAGTTCCTACGAGCAGTACTTC.

This chain joins TRBV5-4 and TRBJ2-5, with 8 bases identical to TRBD1. The CDR3 has 17 residues. With 0 bases clipped from V and 4 bases from J, the junction kept 11 bases outside the gene matches. In germline, CDR1 is SGHNT, CDR2 YYREEE (reference sequence). The DNA for the CDR3 is TGTGCCAGCAGCTTGGGAGGGACAGGTGGTGAGGCAGAGACCCAGTACTTC. This codes for CASSLGGTGGEAETQYF.